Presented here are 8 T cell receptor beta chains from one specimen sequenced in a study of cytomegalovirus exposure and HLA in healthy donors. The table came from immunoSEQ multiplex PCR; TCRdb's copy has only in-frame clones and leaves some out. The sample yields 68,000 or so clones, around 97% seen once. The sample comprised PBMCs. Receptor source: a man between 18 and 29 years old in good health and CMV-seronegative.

CDR3 DNA: TGTGCCAGCAGCTTAATTTGGGACAGGGAAGGCGGGGAGCTGTTTTTT. Its protein is CASSLIWDREGGELFF. The chain links TRBV7-9 to TRBJ2-2, with 9 bases matching TRBD1. CDR3 size: 16 residues. After removal of 2 bases from V and 7 bases from J, the junction contained 8 bases not matched to a gene. Germline V gene lookup returns CDR1 SEHNR and CDR2 FQNEAQ (reference sequence).

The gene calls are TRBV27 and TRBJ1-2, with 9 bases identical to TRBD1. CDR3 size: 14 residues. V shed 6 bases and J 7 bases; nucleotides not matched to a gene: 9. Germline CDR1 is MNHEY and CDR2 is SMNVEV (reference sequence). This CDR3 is CASRGDRGLSGYTF. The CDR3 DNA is TGTGCCAGCAGGGGAGACAGGGGGTTGAGTGGCTACACCTTC.

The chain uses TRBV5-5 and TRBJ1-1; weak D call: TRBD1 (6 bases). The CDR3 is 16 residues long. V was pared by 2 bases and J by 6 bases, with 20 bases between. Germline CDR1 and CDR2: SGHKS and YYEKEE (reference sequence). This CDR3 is CASSFSAGATYSEAFF. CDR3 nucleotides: TGTGCCAGCAGCTTTTCTGCAGGGGCGACGTATTCTGAAGCTTTCTTT.

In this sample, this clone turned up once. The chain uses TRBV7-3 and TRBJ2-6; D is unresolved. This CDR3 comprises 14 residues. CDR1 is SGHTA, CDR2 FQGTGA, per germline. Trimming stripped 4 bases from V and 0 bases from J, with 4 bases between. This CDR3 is CASSSDSGANVLTF. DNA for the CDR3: TGTGCCAGCAGCTCAGACTCTGGGGCCAACGTCCTGACTTTC.

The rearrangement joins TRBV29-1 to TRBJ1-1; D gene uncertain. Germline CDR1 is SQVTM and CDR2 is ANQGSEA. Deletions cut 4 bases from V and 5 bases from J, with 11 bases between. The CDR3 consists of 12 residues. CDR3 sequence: CSVGRIETEAFF. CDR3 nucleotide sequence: TGCAGCGTTGGCAGGATCGAGACTGAAGCTTTCTTT.

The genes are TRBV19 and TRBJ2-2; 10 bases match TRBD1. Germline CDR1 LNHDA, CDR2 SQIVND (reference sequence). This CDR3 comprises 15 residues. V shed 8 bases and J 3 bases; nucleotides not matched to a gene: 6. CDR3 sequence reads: CASQAGQGYTGELFF. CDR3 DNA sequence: TGTGCCAGTCAAGCGGGACAGGGGTACACCGGGGAGCTGTTTTTT.

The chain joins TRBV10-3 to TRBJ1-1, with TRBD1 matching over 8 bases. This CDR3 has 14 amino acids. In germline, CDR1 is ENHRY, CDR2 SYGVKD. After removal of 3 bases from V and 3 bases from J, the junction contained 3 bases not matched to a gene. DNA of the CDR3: TGTGCCATCAGTGACGTGGACAGGGACACTGAAGCTTTCTTT. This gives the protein CAISDVDRDTEAFF.

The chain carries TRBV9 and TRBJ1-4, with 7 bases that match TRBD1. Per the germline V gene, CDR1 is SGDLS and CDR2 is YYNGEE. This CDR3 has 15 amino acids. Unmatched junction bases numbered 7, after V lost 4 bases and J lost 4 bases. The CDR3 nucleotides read TGTGCCAGCAGCCTCCAACAGGGGCTTAATGAAAAACTGTTTTTT. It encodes CASSLQQGLNEKLFF.